This TCR beta chain comes out of a study of cytomegalovirus exposure and HLA in healthy donors. The study, taken as a whole, reports: The authors listed some 150 TCR beta chains as cytomegalovirus-associated. The classifier reportedly diagnosed cytomegalovirus status with high sensitivity and specificity.

V shed 4 bases and J shed 3 bases, with 14 bases lying between them. This CDR3 has 16 amino acids. CDR1 SGHNT and CDR2 YYREEE come from the germline V gene (reference sequence). Generated by immunoSEQ multiplex PCR, the TCRdb table keeps only in-frame clones and is missing some. In the table there are about 360,000 clones, roughly 89% of which are singletons. Concerning this clone itself: Its target is not known.

The rearrangement uses TRBV5-4 and TRBJ2-6; a possible D gene is TRBD1 (5 bases). This sequence originates from a woman between 18 and 29 years old in good health and CMV-seronegative. The sequencing sample was made of PBMCs. CDR3: CASSRQGGIGANVLTF. The CDR3 DNA reads TGTGCCAGCAGCAGGCAGGGCGGCATTGGGGCCAACGTCCTGACTTTC. The variable domain in full, completed from reference TRBV5-4 and TRBJ2-6, reads ETGVTQSPTHLIKTRGQQVTLRCSSQSGHNTVSWYQQALGQGPQFIFQYYREEENGRGNFPPRFSGLQFPNYSSELNVNALELDDSALYLCASSRQGGIGANVLTFGAGSRLTVL.